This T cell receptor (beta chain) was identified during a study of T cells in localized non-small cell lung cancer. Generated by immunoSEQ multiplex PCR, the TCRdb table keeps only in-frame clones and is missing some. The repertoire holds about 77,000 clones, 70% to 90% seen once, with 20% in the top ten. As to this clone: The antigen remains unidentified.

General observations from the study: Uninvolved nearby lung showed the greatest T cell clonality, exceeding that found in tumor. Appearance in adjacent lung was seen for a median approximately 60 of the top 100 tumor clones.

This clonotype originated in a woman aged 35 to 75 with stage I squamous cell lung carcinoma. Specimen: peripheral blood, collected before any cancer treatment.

CDR3 nucleotide sequence: TGTGCCAGCAGGCCCGCTGGACAGTTCACTGAAGCTTTCTTT. Translation gives CASRPAGQFTEAFF. V gene TRBV6-5 combines with J gene TRBJ1-1, with a weak D call TRBD1 (6 bases). The CDR3 has 14 residues. Germline CDR1 MNHEY, CDR2 SVGAGI. Trimming took 6 bases from V and 4 from J, leaving 15 bases between them.